The 7 T cell receptor beta chains below all came from one sample that was sequenced in a study of radiotherapy plus CTLA-4 blockade in lung cancer. TCRdb keeps only in-frame clones here, not all; method: immunoSEQ multiplex PCR. This table holds some 66,000 clones, about four fifths found once. This material consisted of peripheral blood, taken from a patient treated with radiotherapy plus ipilimumab. The receptors here all came from a human donor with non-small cell lung cancer who had a partial response to radiotherapy plus ipilimumab.

This chain joins TRBV7-7 and TRBJ2-2; the match to TRBD1 covers 8 bases. Germline CDR1 reads SSHAT; CDR2 reads FNYEAQ (reference sequence). The CDR3 runs to 15 residues. V trimming: 1 base; J trimming: 3 bases; junction bases outside the gene matches: 1. This CDR3 is CASSLDRGDTGELFF. In nucleotides, the CDR3 is TGTGCCAGCAGCTTAGACAGGGGGGACACCGGGGAGCTGTTTTTT.

The chain joins TRBV14 to TRBJ2-7, with a possible D match to TRBD2 (5 bases). Germline loops: CDR1 SGHDN, CDR2 FVKESK. Trimming removed 4 bases from V and 0 bases from J, with 16 bases in between. The CDR3 has 16 amino acids. CDR3 loop: CASSPRLAQSSYEQYF. CDR3 nucleotide sequence: TGTGCCAGCAGCCCCAGATTAGCGCAGAGCTCCTACGAGCAGTACTTC.

The rearrangement uses TRBV27 and TRBJ2-7; TRBD2 is a possible D gene (6 bases). The CDR3 runs to 14 residues. The germline V gene has CDR1 MNHEY and CDR2 SMNVEV (reference sequence). Trimming stripped 5 bases from V and 4 bases from J, with 15 bases between. The DNA for the CDR3 is TGTGCCAGCAGTCCCTCGGGGGAGATTTACGAGCAGTACTTC. It translates to CASSPSGEIYEQYF.

V and J are TRBV5-1 and TRBJ2-1; 9 bases line up with TRBD1. The CDR3 is 14 residues long. V was pared by 4 bases and J by 7 bases, with 6 bases of the junction left unmatched. The V gene's germline CDR1 is SGHRS and CDR2 YFSETQ. The CDR3 coding sequence is TGCGCCAGCAGCCTGACAGGGACAGGGAATGAGCAGTTCTTC. Protein sequence: CASSLTGTGNEQFF.

The genes are TRBV19 and TRBJ2-3, with 8 bases matching TRBD2. The CDR3 consists of 16 residues. Germline V lookup: CDR1 LNHDA, CDR2 SQIVND (reference sequence). V was pared by 4 bases and J by 8 bases, with 14 bases of the junction left unmatched. CDR3 sequence (DNA): TGTGCCAGTAGTAATTTAGGCGGGAGGCCCCAGGGTACGCAGTATTTT. Protein sequence: CASSNLGGRPQGTQYF.

This chain connects TRBV7-3 to TRBJ2-3; TRBD2 agrees at 16 bases. The V and J ends lost 5 bases and 1 base, in that order; junction bases with no gene match: 9. Per the germline V gene, CDR1 is SGHTA and CDR2 is FQGTGA. This CDR3 region has 19 residues. The CDR3 loop is CASSPGLAGGDRRTDTQYF. Here the CDR3 DNA reads TGTGCCAGCAGCCCGGGACTAGCGGGGGGGGATCGTCGCACAGATACGCAGTATTTT.

This chain links TRBV28 with TRBJ2-1; D might be TRBD2 (6 bases). This CDR3 spans 17 amino acids. V lost 4 bases and J 10 bases, leaving 26 bases between the germline ends. Germline V gene lookup returns CDR1 MDHEN and CDR2 SYDVKM. The CDR3 nucleotides are TGTGCCAGCAGTTCCCACATGGTCGGTAGCGGACCAAAGGAGCAGTTCTTC. This sequence encodes CASSSHMVGSGPKEQFF.